The 12 T cell receptor beta chains below all came from one sample that was sequenced in a study of CD8+ T cells in alopecia areata. The treatment was: oral pan-JAK inhibitor, 5-10 mg twice daily. cDNA reverse transcribed from extracted RNA served as the sequencing template. Measured with immunoSEQ multiplex PCR; TCRdb has only the in-frame clones, and not every one. Of approximately 280,000 clones listed, 55% to 75% are singletons. The specimen was CD4+ T cells sorted from blood, collected at week 24, from a patient treated with tofacitinib. These TCRs come from a human donor with alopecia areata.

This clone has only one observation. The genes are TRBV15 and TRBJ1-1; 8 bases align to TRBD1. V shed 0 bases, J shed 1 base, and the junction held 1 base outside the gene matches. CDR1 and CDR2 from the germline V gene are LNHNV and YYDKDF (reference sequence). The CDR3 sequence is 15 residues long. The CDR3 sequence: CATSREGTGNTEAFF. CDR3 coding DNA: TGTGCCACCAGCAGAGAAGGGACAGGGAACACTGAAGCTTTCTTT.

The V call is TRBV2, the J call TRBJ1-5; D remains unclear. Germline-derived CDR1 and CDR2 are SNHLY and FYNNEI. The CDR3 contains 13 residues. Trimming stripped 7 bases from V and 2 bases from J, with 9 bases between. The CDR3 loop is CASTRSGNQPQHF. The DNA of the CDR3 is TGTGCCAGCACCCGCAGCGGCAATCAGCCCCAGCATTTT.

The chain employs TRBV19 and TRBJ1-3, with D perhaps TRBD1 (5 bases). The CDR3 runs to 14 residues. Germline CDR1 is LNHDA and CDR2 is SQIVND (reference sequence). Trimming removed 5 bases at V and 2 bases at J, with 10 bases between. CDR3 coding DNA: TGTGCCAGTAGTCCTCGGACAACTGGAAACACCATATATTTT. It translates to CASSPRTTGNTIYF.

The chain couples TRBV30 to TRBJ1-4; D uncertain. The CDR3 is 15 amino acids. Germline CDR1 and CDR2: GTSNPN and SVGIG (reference sequence). Trimming removed 3 bases at V and 11 bases at J, with 22 bases between. The CDR3 loop reads CAWSPPRVNPMKLFF. The CDR3 region has the DNA TGTGCCTGGAGCCCCCCCCGGGTCAACCCCATGAAACTGTTTTTT.

In regard to this clone: Within the sample, other DNA sequences also encode this same CDR3. The gene calls are TRBV5-1 and TRBJ2-5; 10 positions match TRBD1. The CDR3 is made up of 14 amino acids. The V gene's germline CDR1 is SGHRS and CDR2 YFSETQ. With 4 bases clipped from V and 3 bases from J, the junction kept 3 bases outside the gene matches. As DNA, the CDR3 is TGCGCCAGCAGCCCAGGACAGGGGGAAGAGACCCAGTACTTC. Its protein is CASSPGQGEETQYF.

The V and J genes are TRBV5-1 and TRBJ2-7; D is ambiguous. Per the germline V gene, CDR1 is SGHRS and CDR2 is YFSETQ. V was clipped by 3 bases and J by 6 bases, with 16 bases between them. The CDR3 spans 14 residues. The CDR3 region has the DNA TGCGCCAGCAGCTCAGCTAAGGGTTTTTTCGAGCAGTACTTC. Its protein product is CASSSAKGFFEQYF.

This chain uses TRBV19 with TRBJ2-7; possibly TRBD1 for D (6 bases). The V gene's germline CDR1 is LNHDA and CDR2 SQIVND (reference sequence). CDR3 length: 14 residues. Deletions cut 3 bases from V and 0 bases from J, with 9 bases between. The CDR3: CASSMSQGSYEQYF. CDR3 nucleotide sequence: TGTGCCAGTAGTATGTCACAGGGCTCCTACGAGCAGTACTTC.

The chain is built from TRBV4-2 and TRBJ2-5; 9 bases match TRBD2. The CDR3 is made up of 16 amino acids. V lost 4 bases, J lost 1 base, and 7 bases stayed unmatched. Germline loops: CDR1 LGHNA, CDR2 YNFKEQ. The CDR3 is CASSRFSGGSQETQYF. CDR3 DNA sequence: TGTGCCAGCAGCCGATTTAGCGGGGGAAGCCAAGAGACCCAGTACTTC.

This sequence joins TRBV29-1 and TRBJ1-1; D is undetermined. CDR3 size: 12 residues. With 4 bases removed from V and 5 bases from J, the gap between germline ends came to 11 bases. The V gene's germline CDR1 is SQVTM and CDR2 ANQGSEA. The CDR3 protein is CSVVGVGTEAFF. The CDR3, as DNA: TGCAGCGTTGTCGGAGTGGGGACTGAAGCTTTCTTT.

The chain recombines TRBV7-9 with TRBJ2-3; a weak D match, TRBD2 (6 bases). V was pared by 6 bases and J by 2 bases, with 18 bases between. This CDR3 contains 16 residues. CDR1 is SEHNR, CDR2 FQNEAQ, per germline (reference sequence). Here the CDR3 reads CASSPGVRQYTDTQYF. CDR3 DNA: TGTGCCAGCAGTCCGGGGGTGAGGCAGTACACAGATACGCAGTATTTT.

V and J are TRBV9 and TRBJ2-1; TRBD2 agrees at 8 bases. Germline values: CDR1 SGDLS, CDR2 YYNGEE. This CDR3 has 15 residues. After removal of 3 bases from V and 4 bases from J, the junction contained 6 bases not matched to a gene. CDR3: CASSAGTRSYNEQFF. Here the CDR3 DNA reads TGTGCCAGCAGCGCCGGGACTAGGTCGTACAATGAGCAGTTCTTC.

The chain joins TRBV28 to TRBJ1-2; D is possibly TRBD1 (6 bases). Germline CDR1 and CDR2: MDHEN and SYDVKM. CDR3 size: 14 residues. V lost 3 bases, J lost 4 bases, and 12 bases lay in between. The CDR3 DNA reads as TGTGCCAGCAGTTTCGGCGCGGACAGCTATGGCTACACCTTC. Encoded protein: CASSFGADSYGYTF.